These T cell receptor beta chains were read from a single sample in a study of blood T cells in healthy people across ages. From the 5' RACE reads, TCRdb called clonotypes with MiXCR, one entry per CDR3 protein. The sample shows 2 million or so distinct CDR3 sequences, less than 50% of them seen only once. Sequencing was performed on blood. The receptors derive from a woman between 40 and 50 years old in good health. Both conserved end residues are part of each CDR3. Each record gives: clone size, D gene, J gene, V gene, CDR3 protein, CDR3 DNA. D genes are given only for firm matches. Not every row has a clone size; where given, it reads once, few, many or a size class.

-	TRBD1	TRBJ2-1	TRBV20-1	CSAQRQGRNEQFF	TGCAGTGCTCAGCGACAGGGTCGGAATGAGCAGTTCTTC
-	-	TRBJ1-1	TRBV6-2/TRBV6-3	CASSPRGLRSEAFF	TGTGCCAGCTCTCCACGGGGGTTGAGGTCTGAAGCTTTCTTT
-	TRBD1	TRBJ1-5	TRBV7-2	CASSKDRGQPQHF	TGTGCCAGCAGCAAGGACAGGGGCCAGCCCCAGCATTTT
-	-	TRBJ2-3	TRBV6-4	CASSERESTDTQYF	TGTGCCAGCAGTGAACGCGAGAGCACAGATACGCAGTATTTT
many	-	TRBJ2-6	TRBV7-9	CASSSIFTDISGANVLTF	TGTGCCAGCAGCTCGATCTTTACCGATATCTCTGGGGCCAACGTCCTGACTTTC
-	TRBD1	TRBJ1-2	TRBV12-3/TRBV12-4	CASSSGQGVIGYTF	TGTGCCAGCAGTTCCGGACAGGGGGTGATTGGCTACACCTTC
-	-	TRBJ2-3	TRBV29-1	CSFAGYADTQYF	TGCAGCTTCGCAGGGTATGCAGATACGCAGTATTTT
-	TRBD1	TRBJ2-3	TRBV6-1	CASKLPGTGGPDTQYF	TGTGCCAGCAAACTCCCGGGGACAGGGGGTCCAGATACGCAGTATTTT
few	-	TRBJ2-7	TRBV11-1	CASSLSRGNEQYF	TGTGCCAGCAGCTTATCACGGGGGAACGAGCAGTACTTC
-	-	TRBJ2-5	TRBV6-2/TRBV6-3	CASRRTVETQYF	TGTGCCAGCAGAAGGACAGTCGAGACCCAGTACTTC
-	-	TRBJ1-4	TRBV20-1	CSAPSGEGAEKLFF	TGCAGTGCTCCTTCCGGGGAGGGCGCTGAAAAACTGTTTTTT
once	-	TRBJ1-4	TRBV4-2	CASSLRRGLNEKLFF	TGTGCCAGCAGCCTCCGTCGAGGTTTGAATGAAAAACTGTTTTTT
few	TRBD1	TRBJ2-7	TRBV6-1	CASSARQGGTYEQYF	TGTGCCAGCAGTGCGCGACAGGGTGGCACCTACGAGCAGTACTTC
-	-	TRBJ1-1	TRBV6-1	CASSEPRAAKAFF	TGTGCCAGCAGTGAACCCCGGGCAGCCAAAGCTTTCTTT
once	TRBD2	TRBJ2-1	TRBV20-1	CSATPLSGGRTYNEQFF	TGCAGTGCTACCCCACTAAGCGGGGGGCGAACCTACAATGAGCAGTTCTTC
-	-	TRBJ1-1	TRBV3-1	CASSPRFAGTNTEAFF	TGTGCCAGCAGCCCCCGCTTTGCAGGGACTAACACTGAAGCTTTCTTT
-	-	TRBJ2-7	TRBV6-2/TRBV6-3	CASSFRGGIYEQYF	TGTGCCAGCAGTTTCAGGGGCGGAATCTACGAGCAGTACTTC
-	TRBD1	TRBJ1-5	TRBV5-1	CASSLDGTALQPQHF	TGCGCCAGCAGCTTGGATGGGACAGCTCTTCAGCCCCAGCATTTT
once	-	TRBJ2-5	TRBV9	CASSLGELSRETQYF	TGTGCCAGCAGCCTAGGGGAGCTTTCCCGGGAGACCCAGTACTTC
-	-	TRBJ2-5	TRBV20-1	CSAHPGSLQETQYF	TGCAGTGCGCACCCGGGATCTCTTCAAGAGACCCAGTACTTC
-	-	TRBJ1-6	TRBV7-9	CASSLIQGGSPLHF	TGTGCCAGCAGCTTAATACAGGGTGGATCACCCCTCCACTTT
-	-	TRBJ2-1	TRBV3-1	CASSDRATNYNEQFF	TGTGCCAGCAGCGACCGGGCCACTAATTACAATGAGCAGTTCTTC
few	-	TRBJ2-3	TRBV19	CASSIGHTQYF	TGTGCCAGTAGTATCGGACATACGCAGTATTTT
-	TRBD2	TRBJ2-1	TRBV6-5	CASSYSNLAGAIGNEQFF	TGTGCCAGCAGTTACTCGAATCTAGCGGGGGCTATTGGCAATGAGCAGTTCTTC